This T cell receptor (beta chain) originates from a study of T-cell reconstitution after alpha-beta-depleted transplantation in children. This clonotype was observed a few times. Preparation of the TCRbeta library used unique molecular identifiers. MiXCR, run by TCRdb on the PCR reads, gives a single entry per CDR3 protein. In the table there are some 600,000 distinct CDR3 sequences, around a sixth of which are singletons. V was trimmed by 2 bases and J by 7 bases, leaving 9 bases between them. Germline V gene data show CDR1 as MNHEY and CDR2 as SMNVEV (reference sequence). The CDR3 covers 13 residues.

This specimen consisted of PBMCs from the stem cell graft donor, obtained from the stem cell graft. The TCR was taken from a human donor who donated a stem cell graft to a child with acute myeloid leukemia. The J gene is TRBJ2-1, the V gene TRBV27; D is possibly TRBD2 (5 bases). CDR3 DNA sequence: TGTGCCAGCAGTTTAACGACTAAAAATGAGCAGTTCTTC. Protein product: CASSLTTKNEQFF.